A single sample is the source of the 10 T cell receptor beta chains below, sequenced in a study of response to subunit inactivated influenza vaccine. TCRdb re-derived calls from the RT-PCR reads in MiXCR, one entry per CDR3 protein. The data hold around 480,000 distinct CDR3 sequences, with approximately 11% observed a single time. This specimen consisted of PBMCs from blood, obtained roughly 45 days after vaccination. These receptors were obtained from a man in his fifties or sixties who received an inactivated influenza vaccine.

The chain is built from TRBV2 and TRBJ1-4, with D perhaps matching TRBD1 (5 bases). Trimming shortened V by 5 bases and J by 0 bases, and 13 bases separated the two germline ends. This CDR3 spans 16 amino acids. Germline CDR1 is SNHLY and CDR2 is FYNNEI. CDR3 bases: TGTGCCAGCAGTAAGGGGAACGTAGCAACTAATGAAAAACTGTTTTTT. Its protein is CASSKGNVATNEKLFF.

This clonotype has just a few counts. This chain joins TRBV9 and TRBJ1-4, with TRBD1 identical over 8 bases. Looked up from germline, CDR1 is SGDLS and CDR2 is YYNGEE. This CDR3 contains 16 residues. Germline trimming cut 3 bases from V and 5 bases from J; bases unmatched to any gene: 9. CDR3 residues: CASSATQGQANEKLFF. CDR3 bases: TGTGCCAGCAGCGCCACACAGGGACAGGCCAATGAAAAACTGTTTTTT.

This clonotype was counted ten times or more. The chain uses TRBV4-3 and TRBJ2-5, with D hard to call. The CDR3 extends over 15 amino acids. The ends were cut back, 0 bases at V and 3 bases at J, with 11 bases in the middle. Germline V gene data show CDR1 as LGHNA and CDR2 as YSLEER. Written as DNA, the CDR3 is TGCGCCAGCAGCCAAGATTCCCTAGGAGAAGAGACCCAGTACTTC. It is translated as CASSQDSLGEETQYF.

The chain couples TRBV20-1 to TRBJ2-7; 9 bases match TRBD1. This CDR3 spans 13 amino acids. Per the germline V gene, CDR1 is DFQATT and CDR2 is SNEGSKA (reference sequence). V lost 5 bases, J lost 2 bases, and 4 bases stayed unmatched. The CDR3: CSADTGGTYEQYF. The CDR3 DNA reads as TGCAGTGCTGACACAGGGGGCACCTACGAGCAGTACTTC.

The V and J genes are TRBV5-1 and TRBJ2-2; possibly TRBD2 for D (5 bases). The germline gives CDR1 SGHRS, CDR2 YFSETQ. Between the trimmed V and J ends, which lost 0 bases and 6 bases, there was a span of 12 bases. This CDR3 spans 15 amino acids. The CDR3, as DNA: TGCGCCAGCAGCTTGGCCGGGGTGTCCGCCGGGGAGCTGTTTTTT. Residues: CASSLAGVSAGELFF.

This clonotype was recorded many times. The chain combines TRBV27 with TRBJ2-1; 7 positions agree with TRBD2. Germline-derived CDR1 and CDR2 are MNHEY and SMNVEV (reference sequence). Unmatched junction bases numbered 6, after V lost 3 bases and J lost 4 bases. CDR3 size: 15 residues. CDR3 DNA: TGTGCCAGCAGTTTGGTCCTAGCGGTGTACAATGAGCAGTTCTTC. It is translated as CASSLVLAVYNEQFF.

This clonotype was recorded many times. The rearrangement links TRBV7-2 to TRBJ1-4, with a possible D match to TRBD1 (5 bases). The CDR3 sequence is 14 residues long. The germline V and J ends were trimmed by 1 base and 5 bases, with 8 bases remaining between them. Looked up from germline, CDR1 is SGHTA and CDR2 is FQGNSA. Here the CDR3 DNA reads TGTGCCAGCAGCTTAGGGGGGGGGAATGAAAAACTGTTTTTT. Protein sequence: CASSLGGGNEKLFF.

This clonotype was observed at least ten times. This chain links TRBV12-3 or TRBV12-4 with TRBJ2-2; no definite D call. V lost 7 bases to trimming and J lost 5 bases, with 11 bases between them. The CDR3 is 13 amino acids. The chain's CDR3 is CASIPMGTGELFF. DNA for the CDR3: TGTGCCAGCATCCCTATGGGTACCGGGGAGCTGTTTTTT.

The chain uses TRBV12-3 or TRBV12-4 and TRBJ2-3, with D perhaps TRBD1 (5 bases). Trimming stripped 0 bases from V and 0 bases from J, with 16 bases between. The CDR3 runs to 18 residues. Here the CDR3 reads CASSLAPWGGPSTDTQYF. As DNA, the CDR3 is TGTGCCAGCAGTTTAGCCCCCTGGGGCGGACCTAGCACAGATACGCAGTATTTT.

V gene TRBV12-3 or TRBV12-4 combines with J gene TRBJ2-3, with D perhaps TRBD2 (5 bases). Trimming removed 3 bases at V and 6 bases at J, with 13 bases between. The CDR3 length is 14 residues. The CDR3 DNA reads as TGTGCCAGCAGTTTGTGGCTGGGAGAGGATACGCAGTATTTT. Its protein is CASSLWLGEDTQYF.